These T cell receptor beta chains were read from a single sample in a study of T cell repertoires in cytomegalovirus infection. Antigen specificity for these receptors is unknown. TCRdb reanalysed the reads using MiXCR and keeps one entry per CDR3 protein. The sample includes about 900,000 distinct CDR3 sequences, roughly 30% of them seen just once. The sample was cultured CD8+ T cells from PBMCs, taken from culture after CMV antigen stimulation. These receptors all come from a human donor in good health (CMV status not recorded). Some clones in this sample may be carry-over from other donors' samples. Each CDR3 is given with its conserved first and last residue. D genes are given only for firm matches. Expanded clones are given a class, and other clones once, few, many or no size at all.

J	V	D	size	DNA	CDR3
TRBJ2-2	TRBV19	NA	NA	TGTGCCAGTACCCTGTTCGGGTTCCCCACCGGGGAGCTGTTTTTT	CASTLFGFPTGELFF
TRBJ2-1	TRBV6-2/TRBV6-3	TRBD2	few	TGTGCCAGCGGTCCTAGCGGGGTGGGCAATGAGCAGTTCTTC	CASGPSGVGNEQFF
TRBJ2-7	TRBV15	NA	once	TGTGCCACCAGCAGAGATGGGGGCTCTATCTACGAGCAGTACTTC	CATSRDGGSIYEQYF
TRBJ1-1	TRBV29-1	NA	many	TGCAGCGCTTGGGTGGCTGAAGCTTTCTTT	CSAWVAEAFF
TRBJ1-2	TRBV29-1	NA	NA	TGCAGCGTTGAAGGCCTGACCGGATTCCAAGGCTACACCTTC	CSVEGLTGFQGYTF
TRBJ2-2	TRBV11-2	NA	NA	TGTGCCAGCAGCTTAGACACTTGGGTTCAGACGAACACCGGGGAGCTGTTTTTT	CASSLDTWVQTNTGELFF
TRBJ2-1	TRBV28	NA	NA	TGTGCCAGCAGTCCTCCTGTGGGCAGGAATGAGCAGTTCTTC	CASSPPVGRNEQFF
TRBJ1-5	TRBV2	TRBD1	NA	TGTGCCAGCAGACGCGGGACAGGGAGTCTTCGCAATCAGCCCCAGCATTTT	CASRRGTGSLRNQPQHF
TRBJ2-3	TRBV7-2	NA	many	TGTGCCAGCAGCTTTCCCGGGCGCAGGGGTAGCACAGATACGCAGTATTTT	CASSFPGRRGSTDTQYF
TRBJ2-3	TRBV5-6	NA	NA	TGTGCCAGCAGCTTGGTTTGGTACACAGATACGCAGTATTTT	CASSLVWYTDTQYF
TRBJ1-5	TRBV6-1	NA	few	TGTGCCAGCAGTGAAGCCCTTCAGCCCCAGCATTTT	CASSEALQPQHF
TRBJ1-5	TRBV28	NA	NA	TGTGCCAGCAGGGCCAAATATAGCAATCAGCCCCAGCATTTT	CASRAKYSNQPQHF
TRBJ2-1	TRBV2	TRBD2	NA	TGTGCCAGCAGTGGGCTAGCGGGGGTCTCTGAGCAGTTCTTC	CASSGLAGVSEQFF
TRBJ1-2	TRBV27	TRBD1	NA	TGTGCCAGTCTAGGACAGGGGGACTATGGCTACACCTTC	CASLGQGDYGYTF
TRBJ1-1	TRBV28	TRBD1	NA	TGTGCCAGCAGTCTAGAAGGGACAGGGGCCTCCACTGAAGCTTTCTTT	CASSLEGTGASTEAFF
TRBJ2-7	TRBV12-3/TRBV12-4	NA	NA	TGTGCCAACAGTCTCAGGGGGCGTAAACGCCGGGGGGGTGACGAGCAGTACTTC	CANSLRGRKRRGGDEQYF
TRBJ2-3	TRBV7-9	NA	NA	TGTGCCAGCAGCTACCCTTTAGACGCCAGGTTCGACACAGATACGCAGTATTTT	CASSYPLDARFDTDTQYF
TRBJ1-3	TRBV19	NA	NA	TGTGCCAGTGACGAGGGCAGGGTACTTTCTGGAAACACCATATATTTT	CASDEGRVLSGNTIYF
TRBJ2-1	TRBV7-6	NA	few	TGTGCCAGCAGCTCACTGCGGGCAGGGGAAGGCAATGAGCAGTTCTTC	CASSSLRAGEGNEQFF
TRBJ1-5	TRBV7-6	NA	NA	TGTGCCAGCAGCTTTTGGACACTAGTGGAGCCCCAGCATTTT	CASSFWTLVEPQHF
TRBJ1-5	TRBV27	TRBD1	NA	TGTGCCAGCAGTTTAGTGGGGACAGGGGGCATCAATCAGCCCCAGCATTTT	CASSLVGTGGINQPQHF
TRBJ2-1	TRBV14	TRBD2	NA	TGTGCCAGCAGCCCGCTGGCGGGGGGACTGTACAATGAGCAGTTCTTC	CASSPLAGGLYNEQFF
TRBJ1-2	TRBV6-6	NA	NA	TGTGCCAGCAGTAGGGAGGAAGACTATGGCTACACCTTC	CASSREEDYGYTF
TRBJ2-1	TRBV19	NA	once	TGTGCCAGTACTAGCCCCAAGGGCGGTCCTTACAATGAGCAGTTCTTC	CASTSPKGGPYNEQFF
TRBJ1-1	TRBV5-1	NA	few	TGCGCCAGCAGCTGGGGTGAAGGGGGAGGCACTGAAGCTTTCTTT	CASSWGEGGGTEAFF
TRBJ2-2	TRBV25-1	NA	NA	TGTGCCAGCAGTTCCCAGCGGGCGTACACCGGGGAGCTGTTTTTT	CASSSQRAYTGELFF
TRBJ2-1	TRBV10-3	NA	NA	TGTGCCATCAGGACCGGGCGGAACAATGAGCAGTTCTTC	CAIRTGRNNEQFF
TRBJ2-5	TRBV12-3/TRBV12-4	TRBD2	few	TGTGCCAGCCGACTAGCGCCCTACAAGTCGGAGACCCAGTACTTC	CASRLAPYKSETQYF
TRBJ1-5	TRBV19	NA	few	TGTGCCAGTAGTATTTCTCTTCCGCGGCCCCAGCATTTT	CASSISLPRPQHF
TRBJ2-7	TRBV7-9	NA	many	TGTGCCAGCAGCTCAAGGGTCTCCTCCTACGAGCAGTACTTC	CASSSRVSSYEQYF
TRBJ2-3	TRBV6-5	TRBD1	NA	TGTGCCAACAGTTATTCGAACAGGGGAGATACGCAGTATTTT	CANSYSNRGDTQYF
TRBJ2-7	TRBV7-8	NA	many	TGTGCCAGCAGCTTAGGGGCCAACTACGAGCAGTACTTC	CASSLGANYEQYF
TRBJ2-7	TRBV7-2	TRBD2	many	TGTGCCAGCAGCCTCTGGAAGACTAGCGATCGCGAGCAGTACTTC	CASSLWKTSDREQYF
TRBJ2-3	TRBV7-2	NA	NA	TGTGCCAGCAGCTTAAAGGTCAGGGAGACTAGCACAGATACGCAGTATTTT	CASSLKVRETSTDTQYF
TRBJ1-3	TRBV29-1	NA	NA	TGCAGCGTTGAATCGGGAAACACCATATATTTT	CSVESGNTIYF
TRBJ2-2	TRBV19	NA	few	TGTGCCAGCCTGAGTGGGGGGCCGGGGGAGCTGTTTTTT	CASLSGGPGELFF
TRBJ1-1	TRBV20-1	NA	NA	TGCAGTGCTAGAGATGGGAGGGGATGGGCCACTGAAGCTTTCTTT	CSARDGRGWATEAFF
TRBJ1-6	TRBV5-7	NA	few	TGTGCCAGCAGCTTGAAGTCAGGATTAGATAATTCACCCCTCCACTTT	CASSLKSGLDNSPLHF
TRBJ1-1	TRBV2	TRBD1	NA	TGTGCCAGCAGGAGGGACAGGGGGAACACTGAAGCTTTCTTT	CASRRDRGNTEAFF
TRBJ2-3	TRBV7-8	TRBD2	many	TGTGCCAGCAGCCAGCTAGCGGGGGTTAGAGATACGCAGTATTTT	CASSQLAGVRDTQYF